This T cell receptor (beta chain) stems from a study of cytotoxic CD8 clonotypes in ibrutinib-treated CLL. Across the study: Among the samples, the mean was roughly 260,000 productive templates and some 100,000 productive rearrangements.

Findings of the study overall: Upon ibrutinib response clonality rose, and upon progression it fell back toward baseline. Stable or contracted on treatment, public clonotypes were also uncommon.

On this clone: Its antigen is as yet unknown.

Depth targeted 1 in 200,000 to 1 in 1 million T cells, averaging approximately 10x coverage per clonotype. Generated by immunoSEQ multiplex PCR, the TCRdb table keeps only in-frame clones and is missing some. Of some 300,000 clones in the sample, 70% to 80% were seen once. V gave up 1 base and J gave up 7 bases, with 8 bases separating them. This CDR3 has 13 amino acids. CDR1 and CDR2 from the germline V gene are LNHDA and SQIVND (reference sequence). The receptor's source is a human donor with chronic lymphocytic leukemia. The sequences come from PBMCs, collected before ibrutinib treatment. This sequence joins TRBV19 and TRBJ1-5; maybe TRBD1 (5 bases). The CDR3 is CASSIGTWQPQHF. CDR3 sequence (DNA): TGTGCCAGTAGTATAGGGACATGGCAGCCCCAGCATTTT. Looking up the rest from reference TRBV19 and TRBJ1-5 gives the full variable domain: DGGITQSPKYLFRKEGQNVTLSCEQNLNHDAMYWYRQDPGQGLRLIYYSQIVNDFQKGDIAEGYSVSREKKESFPLTVTSAQKNPTAFYLCASSIGTWQPQHFGDGTRLSIL.